These T cell receptor beta chains were read from a single sample in a study of CD8 T cells in Susac syndrome. TCRdb processed the immunoSEQ multiplex PCR reads anew with MiXCR; each CDR3 protein has one entry. The repertoire includes some 400,000 distinct CDR3 sequences, around 85% of them detected once, and about 0.12% sits in the top ten. Sequencing was carried out using CD8+ T cells from PBMCs. The origin of the receptors is a human donor with multiple sclerosis. Each CDR3 is given with its conserved first and last residue. The order of the fields is D gene, V gene, J gene, CDR3 protein. The D gene is left open where the match is weak.

D: NA; V: TRBV4-1; J: TRBJ2-7; CDR3: CASSQIGVDSEQYF
D: NA; V: TRBV6-1; J: TRBJ1-2; CDR3: CASSPTTISYGYTF
D: NA; V: TRBV7-2; J: TRBJ1-1; CDR3: CASSYVVTEAFF
D: TRBD2; V: TRBV6-1; J: TRBJ2-1; CDR3: CASRSGTSGYNEQFF
D: NA; V: TRBV3-1; J: TRBJ1-2; CDR3: CASLPSRDLDYGYTF
D: TRBD2; V: TRBV6-1; J: TRBJ2-3; CDR3: CASSQSTLAGSTDTQYF
D: NA; V: TRBV27; J: TRBJ1-2; CDR3: CASSFGGSNYGYTF
D: NA; V: TRBV7-9; J: TRBJ1-1; CDR3: CASSWEGDTEAFF
D: NA; V: TRBV27; J: TRBJ2-4; CDR3: CASSPGPGAKNIQYF
D: NA; V: TRBV5-6; J: TRBJ1-1; CDR3: CASSLGPGAFF
D: NA; V: TRBV4-2; J: TRBJ2-1; CDR3: CASSQDVSLGYRSYNEQFF
D: TRBD1; V: TRBV5-6; J: TRBJ1-1; CDR3: CASSLAGDRRMTEAFF
D: NA; V: TRBV30; J: TRBJ1-1; CDR3: CAWTGDWSTEAFF
D: NA; V: TRBV29-1; J: TRBJ1-1; CDR3: CSVDPGEGTEAFF
D: NA; V: TRBV3-1; J: TRBJ2-5; CDR3: CASHNSSSDYEETQYF
D: TRBD1; V: TRBV27; J: TRBJ2-7; CDR3: CASSHSGQGPISYEQYF
D: NA; V: TRBV20-1; J: TRBJ1-1; CDR3: CSARALHSRETEAFF
D: TRBD1; V: TRBV25-1; J: TRBJ1-6; CDR3: CASSDEDRGEKNSPLHF
D: NA; V: TRBV15; J: TRBJ1-2; CDR3: CATSPRGDSYGYTF
D: NA; V: TRBV6-2/TRBV6-3; J: TRBJ2-1; CDR3: CASSYIYDWNNEQFF
D: NA; V: TRBV3-1; J: TRBJ1-6; CDR3: CASSQNLRVTDSPLHF
D: TRBD1; V: TRBV11-2; J: TRBJ2-2; CDR3: CASSFWTGTAGELFF
D: NA; V: TRBV20-1; J: TRBJ1-2; CDR3: CSARDGGGSYGYTF
D: NA; V: TRBV21-1; J: TRBJ2-5; CDR3: CASSKLLRVHETQYF
D: TRBD1; V: TRBV14; J: TRBJ2-7; CDR3: CASSQGMEGQEAYEQYF
D: NA; V: TRBV6-5; J: TRBJ2-7; CDR3: CASSYSRSSSYEQYF
D: NA; V: TRBV12-3/TRBV12-4; J: TRBJ1-2; CDR3: CASSFATYGYTF
D: NA; V: TRBV6-6; J: TRBJ2-2; CDR3: CASSHVGAAAGELFF
D: NA; V: TRBV5-5; J: TRBJ2-3; CDR3: CASSLVAATDTQYF
D: TRBD2; V: TRBV20-1; J: TRBJ2-1; CDR3: CSARFSGDYNEQFF
D: NA; V: TRBV20-1; J: TRBJ2-7; CDR3: CSARSGDGYEQYF
D: NA; V: TRBV29-1; J: TRBJ1-1; CDR3: CSVEGRGGTEAFF